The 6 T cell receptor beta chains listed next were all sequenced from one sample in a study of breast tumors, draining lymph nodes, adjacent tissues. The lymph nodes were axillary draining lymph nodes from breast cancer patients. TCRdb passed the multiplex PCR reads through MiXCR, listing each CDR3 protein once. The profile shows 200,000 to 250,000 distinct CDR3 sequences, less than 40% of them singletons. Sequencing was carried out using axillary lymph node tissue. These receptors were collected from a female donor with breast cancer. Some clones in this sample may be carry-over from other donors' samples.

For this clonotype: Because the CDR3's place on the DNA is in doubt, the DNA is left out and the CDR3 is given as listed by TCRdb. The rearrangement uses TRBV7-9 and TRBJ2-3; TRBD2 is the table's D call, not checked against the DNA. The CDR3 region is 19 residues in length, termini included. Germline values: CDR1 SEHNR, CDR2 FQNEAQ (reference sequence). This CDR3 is CASSFYICSAEREADTQYF.

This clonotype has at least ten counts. The CDR3, as DNA: TGTGCCAGCAGCTTACATTCCTACAATGAGCAGTTCTTC. It codes for CASSLHSYNEQFF. The chain uses TRBV7-2 and TRBJ2-1; D is unclear. The CDR3 is 13 amino acids. Trimming cost V 2 bases and J 1 base, with 3 bases left between them. Germline V gene sequence: CDR1 SGHTA, CDR2 FQGNSA.

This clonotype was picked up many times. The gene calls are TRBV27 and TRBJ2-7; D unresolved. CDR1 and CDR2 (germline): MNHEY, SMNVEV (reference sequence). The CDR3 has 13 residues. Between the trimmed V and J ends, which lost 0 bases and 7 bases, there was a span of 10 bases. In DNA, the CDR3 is TGTGCCAGCAGTTTATCGGCGGCGTTAGAGCAGTACTTC. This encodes CASSLSAALEQYF.

In DNA, the CDR3 is TGTGCCACCAGCAGAGCGACTACTATAGGTAATGAGCAGTTCTTC. Translation: CATSRATTIGNEQFF. The V call is TRBV15, the J call TRBJ2-1, with a weak D call TRBD2 (5 bases). V lost 1 base and J lost 7, with 14 bases in between. Germline CDR1 and CDR2: LNHNV and YYDKDF (reference sequence). The CDR3 consists of 15 residues. The entire variable domain, with the rest obtained from reference TRBV15 and TRBJ2-1, is as follows: DAMVIQNPRYQVTQFGKPVTLSCSQTLNHNVMYWYQQKSSQAPKLLFHYYDKDFNNEADTPDNFQSRRPNTSFCFLDIRSPGLGDTAMYLCATSRATTIGNEQFFGPGTRLTVL.

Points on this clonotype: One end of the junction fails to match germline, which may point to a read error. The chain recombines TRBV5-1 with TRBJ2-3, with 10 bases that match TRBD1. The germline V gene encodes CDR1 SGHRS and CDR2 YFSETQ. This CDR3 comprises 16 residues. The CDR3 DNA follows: TGTGCCAGCAGCCCCGACCCGGGACAGGGGACAGATACGCAGTATTTT. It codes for CASSPDPGQGTDTQYF. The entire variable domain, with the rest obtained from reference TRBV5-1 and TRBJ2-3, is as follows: KAGVTQTPRYLIKTRGQQVTLSCSPISGHRSVSWYQQTPGQGLQFLFEYFSETQRNKGNFPGRFSGRQFSNSRSEMNVSTLELGDSALYLCASSPDPGQGTDTQYFGPGTRLTVL.

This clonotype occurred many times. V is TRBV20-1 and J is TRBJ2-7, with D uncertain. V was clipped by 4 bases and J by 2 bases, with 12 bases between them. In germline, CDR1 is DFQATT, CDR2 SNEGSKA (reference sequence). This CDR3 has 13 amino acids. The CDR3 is CSANRQPPYEQYF. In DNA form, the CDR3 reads TGCAGTGCTAACCGTCAACCCCCCTACGAGCAGTACTTC.